This T cell receptor (beta chain) was identified during a study of CD8+ T cells in alopecia areata. Study-level results: Sequences from scalp samples also cover resident alphabeta T cells of normal skin.

CDR3 length: 15 residues. Germline lookup yields CDR1 LGHNA and CDR2 YNFKEQ. The junction had 8 bases not matched to a gene; V was cut back by 1 base and J by 8 bases. In this sample, this clone turned up a few times. Its antigen is unidentified. Extracted RNA was reverse transcribed into cDNA, the sequencing template. Method: immunoSEQ multiplex PCR; TCRdb's copy keeps in-frame clones and lacks some. This sample has around 250,000 clones, with roughly two thirds found just once. The receptor comes from a human donor with alopecia areata. This chain links TRBV4-2 with TRBJ2-1; 7 positions agree with TRBD2. Sequenced material: CD4+ T cells sorted from blood, taken at week 0. This chain's CDR3 is CASSQAEGTTDEQFF. The CDR3, as DNA: TGTGCCAGCAGCCAAGCGGAAGGGACTACGGATGAGCAGTTCTTC.